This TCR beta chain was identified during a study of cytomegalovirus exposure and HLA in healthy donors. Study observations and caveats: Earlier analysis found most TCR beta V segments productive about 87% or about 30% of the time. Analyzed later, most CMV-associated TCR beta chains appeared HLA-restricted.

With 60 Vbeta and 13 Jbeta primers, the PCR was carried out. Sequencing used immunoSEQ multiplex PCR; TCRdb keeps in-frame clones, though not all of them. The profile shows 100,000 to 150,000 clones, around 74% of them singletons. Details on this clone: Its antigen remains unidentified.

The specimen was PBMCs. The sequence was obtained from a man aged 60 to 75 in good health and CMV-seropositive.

The CDR3 DNA follows: TGTGCCAGCAGTCGACAGTTCAATCAGCCCCAGCATTTT. Translated, it gives CASSRQFNQPQHF. The chain is built from TRBV28 and TRBJ1-5; a weak D match, TRBD1 (5 bases). CDR1 MDHEN and CDR2 SYDVKM come from the germline V gene. This CDR3 region has 13 residues. Trimming removed 5 bases from V and 3 bases from J, with 8 bases in between.